This T cell receptor (beta chain) was recorded in a study of blood T cell repertoires in COVID-19. As for the study in general: Samples taken during acute and convalescent COVID-19 were collected in the United States, Italy and Spain. The cDNA or gDNA used as material had been derived from T cells, B-cell-depleted T cells, or PBMCs.

Per the authors' pipeline: The authors estimated nucleated cell counts from reference gene primer amplification. Using immunoSEQ multiplex PCR, the repertoire was profiled, and TCRdb retains in-frame clones only, with some absent. Clonal size and the V and J genes are those of that table, whereas D and trimming came from the DNA. The sample records about 100,000 clones, approximately 89% being singletons. The germline gives CDR1 KGHDR, CDR2 SFDVKD. The CDR3 loop spans 14 amino acids. Trimming cost V 1 base and J 8 bases; bases outside gene matches: 1. The TCR originated in a man over 45 with active COVID-19. The specimen was peripheral blood. The chain links TRBV24-1 to TRBJ2-1; 10 nucleotides agree with TRBD2. CDR3 bases: TGTGCCACCAGTGATTTTACTAGCGGGGATGAGCAGTTCTTC. This sequence encodes CATSDFTSGDEQFF.